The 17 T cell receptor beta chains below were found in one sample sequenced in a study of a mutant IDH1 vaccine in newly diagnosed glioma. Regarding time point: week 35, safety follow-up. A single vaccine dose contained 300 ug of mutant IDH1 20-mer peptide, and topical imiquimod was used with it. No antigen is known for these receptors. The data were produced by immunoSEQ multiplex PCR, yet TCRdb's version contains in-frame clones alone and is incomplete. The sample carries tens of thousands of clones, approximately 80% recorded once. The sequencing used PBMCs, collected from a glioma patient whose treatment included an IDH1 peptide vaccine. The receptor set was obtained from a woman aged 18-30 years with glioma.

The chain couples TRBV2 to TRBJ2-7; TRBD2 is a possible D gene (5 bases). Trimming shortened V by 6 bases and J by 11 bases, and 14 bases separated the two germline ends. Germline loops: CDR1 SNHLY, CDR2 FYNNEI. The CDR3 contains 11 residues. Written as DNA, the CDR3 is TGTGCCAGCAGCGGCGGCCTGGGAGAGTACTTC. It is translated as CASSGGLGEYF.

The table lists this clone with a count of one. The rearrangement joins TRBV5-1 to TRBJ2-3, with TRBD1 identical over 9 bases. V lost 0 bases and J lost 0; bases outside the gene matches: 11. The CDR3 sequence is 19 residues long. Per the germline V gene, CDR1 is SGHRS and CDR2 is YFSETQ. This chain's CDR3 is CASSLDAITGTGSTDTQYF. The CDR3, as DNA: TGCGCCAGCAGCTTGGACGCAATCACCGGGACAGGGAGCACAGATACGCAGTATTTT.

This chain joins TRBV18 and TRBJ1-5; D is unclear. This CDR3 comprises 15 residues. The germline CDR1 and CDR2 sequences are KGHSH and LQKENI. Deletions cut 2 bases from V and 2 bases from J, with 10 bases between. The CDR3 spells CASSPVGLGNQPQHF. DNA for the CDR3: TGTGCCAGCTCACCAGTAGGGTTGGGCAATCAGCCCCAGCATTTT.

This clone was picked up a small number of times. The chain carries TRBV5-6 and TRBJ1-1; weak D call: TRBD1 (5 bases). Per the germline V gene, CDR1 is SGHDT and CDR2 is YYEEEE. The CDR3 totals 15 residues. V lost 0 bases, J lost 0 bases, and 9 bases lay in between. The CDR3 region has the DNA TGTGCCAGCAGCTTGGGACAGCGGGTGAACACTGAAGCTTTCTTT. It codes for CASSLGQRVNTEAFF.

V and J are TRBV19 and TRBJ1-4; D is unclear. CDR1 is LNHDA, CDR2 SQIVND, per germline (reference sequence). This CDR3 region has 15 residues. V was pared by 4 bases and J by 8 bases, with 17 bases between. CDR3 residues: CASSRRSAGKEKLFF. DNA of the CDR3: TGTGCCAGTAGTAGGCGTTCGGCAGGAAAAGAAAAACTGTTTTTT. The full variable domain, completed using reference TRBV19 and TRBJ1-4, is DGGITQSPKYLFRKEGQNVTLSCEQNLNHDAMYWYRQDPGQGLRLIYYSQIVNDFQKGDIAEGYSVSREKKESFPLTVTSAQKNPTAFYLCASSRRSAGKEKLFFGSGTQLSVL.

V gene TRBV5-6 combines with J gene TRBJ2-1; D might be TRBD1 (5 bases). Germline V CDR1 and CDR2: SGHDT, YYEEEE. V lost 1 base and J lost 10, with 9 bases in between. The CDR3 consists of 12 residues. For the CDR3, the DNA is TGTGCCAGCAGCTTGACAGCAGGGGAGCAGTTCTTC. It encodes CASSLTAGEQFF.

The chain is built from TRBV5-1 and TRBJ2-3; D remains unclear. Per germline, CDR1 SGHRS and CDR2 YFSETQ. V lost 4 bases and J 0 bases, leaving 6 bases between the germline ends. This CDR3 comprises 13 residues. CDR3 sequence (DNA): TGCGCCAGCAGCCCAACTAGCACAGATACGCAGTATTTT. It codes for CASSPTSTDTQYF.

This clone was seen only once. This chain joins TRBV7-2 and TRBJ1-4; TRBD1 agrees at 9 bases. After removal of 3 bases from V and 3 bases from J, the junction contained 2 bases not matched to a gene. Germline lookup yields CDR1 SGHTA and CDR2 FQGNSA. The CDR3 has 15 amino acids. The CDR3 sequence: CASSFTGGPNEKLFF. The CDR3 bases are TGTGCCAGCAGCTTCACAGGGGGCCCTAATGAAAAACTGTTTTTT. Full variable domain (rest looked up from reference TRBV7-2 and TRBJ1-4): GAGVSQSPSNKVTEKGKDVELRCDPISGHTALYWYRQSLGQGLEFLIYFQGNSAPDKSGLPSDRFSAERTGGSVSTLTIQRTQQEDSAVYLCASSFTGGPNEKLFFGSGTQLSVL.

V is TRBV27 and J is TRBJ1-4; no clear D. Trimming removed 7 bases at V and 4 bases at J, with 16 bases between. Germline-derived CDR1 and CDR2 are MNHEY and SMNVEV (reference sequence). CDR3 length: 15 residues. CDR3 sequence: CASTRITGYNEKLFF. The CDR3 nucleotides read TGTGCCAGCACCCGAATAACGGGATATAATGAAAAACTGTTTTTT. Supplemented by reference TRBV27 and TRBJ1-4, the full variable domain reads EAQVTQNPRYLITVTGKKLTVTCSQNMNHEYMSWYRQDPGLGLRQIYYSMNVEVTDKGDVPEGYKVSRKEKRNFPLILESPSPNQTSLYFCASTRITGYNEKLFFGSGTQLSVL.

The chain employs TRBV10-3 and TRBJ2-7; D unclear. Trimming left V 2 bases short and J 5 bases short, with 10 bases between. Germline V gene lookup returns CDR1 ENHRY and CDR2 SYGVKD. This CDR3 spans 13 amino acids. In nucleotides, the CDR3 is TGTGCCATCAGTGAGCGAGCGTTCCACGAGCAGTACTTC. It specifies CAISERAFHEQYF.

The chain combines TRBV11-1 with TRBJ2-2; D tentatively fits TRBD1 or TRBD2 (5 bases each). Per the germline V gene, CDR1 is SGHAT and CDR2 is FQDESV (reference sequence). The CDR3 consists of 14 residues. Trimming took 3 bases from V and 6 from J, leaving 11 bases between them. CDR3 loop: CASSFSQGAGELFF. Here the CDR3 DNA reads TGTGCCAGCAGCTTCTCTCAGGGAGCCGGGGAGCTGTTTTTT.

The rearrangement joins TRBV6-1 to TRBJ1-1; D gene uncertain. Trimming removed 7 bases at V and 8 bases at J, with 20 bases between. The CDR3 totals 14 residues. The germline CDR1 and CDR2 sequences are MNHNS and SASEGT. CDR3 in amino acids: CASKSPPRVEEAFF. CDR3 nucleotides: TGTGCCAGCAAATCCCCACCCCGAGTGGAGGAAGCTTTCTTT.

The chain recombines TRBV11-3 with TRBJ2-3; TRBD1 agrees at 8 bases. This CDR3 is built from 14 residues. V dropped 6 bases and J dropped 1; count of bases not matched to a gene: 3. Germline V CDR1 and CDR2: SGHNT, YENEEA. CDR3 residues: CASRDRVGTDTQYF. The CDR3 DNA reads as TGTGCCAGCAGGGACAGGGTGGGCACAGATACGCAGTATTTT.

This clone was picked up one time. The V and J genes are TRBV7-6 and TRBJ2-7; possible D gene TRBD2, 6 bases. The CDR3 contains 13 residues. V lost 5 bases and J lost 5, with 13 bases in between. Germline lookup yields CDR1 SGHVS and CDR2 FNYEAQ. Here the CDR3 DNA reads TGTGCCAGCAGCCACGGGAGCATCAACGAGCAGTACTTC. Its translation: CASSHGSINEQYF.

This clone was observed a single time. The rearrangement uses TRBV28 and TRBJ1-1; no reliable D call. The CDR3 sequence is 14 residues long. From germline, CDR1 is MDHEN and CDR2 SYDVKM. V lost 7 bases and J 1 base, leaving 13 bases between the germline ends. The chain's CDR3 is CASTYLTANTEAFF. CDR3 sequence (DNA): TGTGCCAGCACCTACTTGACGGCGAACACTGAAGCTTTCTTT.

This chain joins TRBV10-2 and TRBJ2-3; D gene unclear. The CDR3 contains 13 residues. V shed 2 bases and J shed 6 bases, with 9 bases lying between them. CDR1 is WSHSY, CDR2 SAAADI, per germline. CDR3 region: CASSETPFDTQYF. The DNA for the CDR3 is TGCGCCAGCAGTGAGACCCCGTTCGATACGCAGTATTTT.

CDR3 sequence reads: CASSDGTGRSAEAFF. CDR3 DNA: TGTGCCAGTAGTGATGGGACAGGGCGATCCGCTGAAGCTTTCTTT. The chain has TRBV19 and TRBJ1-1; 9 positions agree with TRBD1. CDR1 is LNHDA and CDR2 is SQIVND in the germline V gene (reference sequence). Unmatched junction bases numbered 10, after V lost 5 bases and J lost 6 bases. This CDR3 is built from 15 residues.